These T cell receptor beta chains were read from a single sample in a study of lung T cells in sarcoidosis with Löfgren's syndrome. One entry per CDR3 protein results from TCRdb running MiXCR on the reads. The repertoire consists of around 3,000 distinct CDR3 sequences, with less than 20% occurring once and the leading ten covering 6.5% to 7.5%. The sample taken for sequencing was CD4+ T cells from bronchoalveolar lavage. The receptors stem from a human donor with sarcoidosis (Löfgren's syndrome or another form), or a control subject (not recorded which). Both conserved end residues are part of each CDR3. A D gene is named only where the DNA matches it firmly. Clone size is shown for a subset of rows, as once, few, many or a class of expanded clone.

CASRLGFNSPLHF TGTGCCAGCCGCTTGGGATTCAATTCACCCCTCCACTTT TRBV12-3/TRBV12-4 . TRBJ1-6 medium-sized
CASSLAGGVGTDTQYF TGTGCCAGCAGCTTAGCTGGGGGAGTCGGCACAGATACGCAGTATTTT TRBV7-9 . TRBJ2-3 medium-sized
CASSQGDSPLHF TGTGCCAGCAGTCAGGGTGATTCACCCCTCCACTTT TRBV27 . TRBJ1-6 medium-sized
CASSPSSNQPQHF TGTGCCAGCTCACCAAGCAGCAATCAGCCCCAGCATTTT TRBV18 . TRBJ1-5 many
CASGPDGGSHYGYTF TGTGCTAGTGGTCCGGACGGGGGTTCCCACTATGGCTACACCTTC TRBV12-5 . TRBJ1-2 medium-sized
CASSLPTSGTDTQYF TGTGCCAGCAGCTTACCGACTAGCGGCACAGATACGCAGTATTTT TRBV7-2 TRBD2 TRBJ2-3 medium-sized
CATSRDRGGPLFF TGTGCCACCTCTCGGGACAGGGGGGGACCACTGTTTTTT TRBV12-3/TRBV12-4 TRBD1 TRBJ1-4 medium-sized
CASSFGGSDNEQFF TGTGCCAGCAGCTTTGGGGGGTCGGACAATGAGCAGTTCTTC TRBV7-9 . TRBJ2-1 many
CASSEEGLSAAFF TGTGCCAGCAGTGAAGAAGGGCTTTCGGCAGCTTTCTTT TRBV2 . TRBJ1-1 medium-sized
CTTRQGQYF TGCACCACTAGACAGGGTCAGTACTTC TRBV5-1 TRBD1 TRBJ2-7 .
CASSEDAGTSSPLHF TGTGCCAGCAGTGAAGATGCGGGGACAAGCTCACCCCTCCACTTT TRBV2 . TRBJ1-6 medium-sized
CSVGSAGGSYNEQFF TGCAGCGTCGGGTCAGCGGGGGGCTCCTACAATGAGCAGTTCTTC TRBV29-1 TRBD2 TRBJ2-1 .
CASSNTDTQYF TGTGCCAGTAGTAACACAGATACGCAGTATTTT TRBV19 . TRBJ2-3 large
CASSRRGTSGFGEQFF TGTGCCAGCAGCAGAAGGGGGACTAGCGGTTTCGGTGAGCAGTTCTTC TRBV7-3 TRBD2 TRBJ2-1 few
CASSEPLNYGYTF TGTGCCAGCAGTGAACCCCTTAACTATGGCTACACCTTC TRBV25-1 . TRBJ1-2 medium-sized
CASSPGEVRGEQFF TGTGCCAGCAGTCCGGGGGAAGTGAGAGGCGAGCAGTTCTTC TRBV6-1 . TRBJ2-1 medium-sized
CASSLFGSQETQYF TGTGCCAGCAGCTTATTTGGGAGCCAAGAGACCCAGTACTTC TRBV7-6 . TRBJ2-5 medium-sized
CASRGRLPEETQYF TGTGCCAGTAGGGGGAGACTACCCGAAGAGACCCAGTACTTC TRBV10-3 . TRBJ2-5 large
CASSVVGTPNAEAFF TGTGCCAGCAGCGTAGTCGGGACACCGAACGCTGAAGCTTTCTTT TRBV9 . TRBJ1-1 few
CASSLGTSGSSTDTQYF TGCGCCAGCAGCTTGGGGACTAGCGGGAGCTCGACAGATACGCAGTATTTT TRBV5-1 TRBD2 TRBJ2-3 medium-sized
CSVAGGGTEAFF TGCAGCGTTGCGGGCGGGGGCACTGAAGCTTTCTTT TRBV29-1 . TRBJ1-1 many
CASSPGTATYEQYF TGTGCCAGCTCACCAGGGACAGCCACCTACGAGCAGTACTTC TRBV18 TRBD1 TRBJ2-7 medium-sized
CASSLDGQGNEKLFF TGTGCCAGCAGCTTGGATGGACAGGGGAATGAAAAACTGTTTTTT TRBV5-5 TRBD1 TRBJ1-4 .
CASSQGRGNTQYF TGTGCCAGCAGCCAAGGACGTGGAAATACGCAGTATTTT TRBV3-1 . TRBJ2-3 large
CASSLPTTRGYGYTF TGTGCCAGCAGCTTACCGACTACTAGGGGATACGGCTACACCTTC TRBV7-2 . TRBJ1-2 many
CASSFGLDGELFF TGTGCCAGCAGCTTTGGGTTGGACGGGGAGCTGTTTTTT TRBV7-7 . TRBJ2-2 many
CASSESQGSGANVLTF TGTGCCAGCAGTGAGAGCCAGGGCTCTGGGGCCAACGTCCTGACTTTC TRBV2 . TRBJ2-6 medium-sized
CASSQAGVKVAFF TGTGCCAGCAGCCAAGCGGGGGTTAAGGTAGCTTTCTTT TRBV28 . TRBJ1-1 large
CASSQGTGGRNEQFF TGTGCCAGCAGCCAAGGGACAGGGGGTAGGAATGAGCAGTTCTTC TRBV7-9 TRBD1 TRBJ2-1 medium-sized
CASSLRQSKETQYF TGTGCCAGCAGCTTGCGGCAGTCGAAAGAGACCCAGTACTTC TRBV5-4 . TRBJ2-5 many
CASQIGGGRTHRDTQYF TGTGCCAGCCAAATCGGCGGGGGGAGGACACACAGAGATACGCAGTATTTT TRBV12-3/TRBV12-4 TRBD2 TRBJ2-3 medium-sized